This is a list of T cell receptor beta chains from one sample in a study of Graves' ophthalmopathy and Graves' hyperthyroidism. TCRdb processed the multiplex PCR reads anew with MiXCR; each CDR3 protein has one entry. The data hold around 520,000 distinct CDR3 sequences, with 39% observed a single time. Sequences were obtained from peripheral blood or thyroid tissue (not recorded which). These receptors were obtained from an adult man with Graves' hyperthyroidism. Each CDR3 is given with its conserved first and last residue. A D gene is named only where the DNA matches it firmly. A clone size is listed for some rows: how often the clone was seen (once, few, many), or a class if it is expanded.

D gene: TRBD2
V gene: TRBV5-1
J gene: TRBJ2-5
clone size: NA
CDR3 DNA: TGCGCCAGCAGGCTTCTAGCGGGAGGGCCTGAGGAGATCCAGTACTTC
CDR3 protein: CASRLLAGGPEEIQYF

D gene: TRBD1
V gene: TRBV28
J gene: TRBJ1-5
clone size: NA
CDR3 DNA: TGTGCCAGCAGTTTGGGGATAGGGGGCGATCAGCCCCAGCATTTT
CDR3 protein: CASSLGIGGDQPQHF

D gene: NA
V gene: TRBV4-2
J gene: TRBJ2-7
clone size: many
CDR3 DNA: TGTGCCAGCAGCCAAGATACCCGGGAGCAGTACTTC
CDR3 protein: CASSQDTREQYF

D gene: NA
V gene: TRBV24-1
J gene: TRBJ2-2
clone size: NA
CDR3 DNA: TGTGCCACCAGTGATGGGACATTGAACACCGGGGAGCTGTTTTTT
CDR3 protein: CATSDGTLNTGELFF

D gene: TRBD1
V gene: TRBV25-1
J gene: TRBJ1-3
clone size: once
CDR3 DNA: TGTGCCAGCAGTCCGGCAGGGGGGCCTGGAAACACCATATATTTT
CDR3 protein: CASSPAGGPGNTIYF

D gene: NA
V gene: TRBV18
J gene: TRBJ1-6
clone size: NA
CDR3 DNA: TGTGCCAGCTCACCTCCGGACAGATCACCCCTCCACTTT
CDR3 protein: CASSPPDRSPLHF

D gene: TRBD1
V gene: TRBV9
J gene: TRBJ2-2
clone size: many
CDR3 DNA: TGTGCCAGCAGCCTCAAGCAGGGGGCCGGCGGGGAGCTGTTTTTT
CDR3 protein: CASSLKQGAGGELFF

D gene: TRBD1
V gene: TRBV29-1
J gene: TRBJ1-3
clone size: once
CDR3 DNA: TGCAGCGTTGCCACAGGGGTCTCAAACACCATATATTTT
CDR3 protein: CSVATGVSNTIYF

D gene: NA
V gene: TRBV12-3/TRBV12-4
J gene: TRBJ2-3
clone size: NA
CDR3 DNA: TGTGCCAGCAGTTCCCCGGCCCTCATCGGTACGCAGTATTTT
CDR3 protein: CASSSPALIGTQYF

D gene: NA
V gene: TRBV25-1
J gene: TRBJ1-2
clone size: many
CDR3 DNA: TGTGCCAGCAGTGACCCGGGACGGACATCCGGCTACACCTTC
CDR3 protein: CASSDPGRTSGYTF

D gene: NA
V gene: TRBV20-1
J gene: TRBJ2-1
clone size: few
CDR3 DNA: TGCAGTGCTAGAGATGTTAATGAGCAGTTCTTC
CDR3 protein: CSARDVNEQFF

D gene: NA
V gene: TRBV6-5
J gene: TRBJ2-7
clone size: NA
CDR3 DNA: TGTGCCAGCAGTTACTCATCTTCTAGCTTCAGCTACGAGCAGTGCTTC
CDR3 protein: CASSYSSSSFSYEQCF

D gene: NA
V gene: TRBV12-3/TRBV12-4
J gene: TRBJ1-2
clone size: many
CDR3 DNA: TGTGCCAGCAGTGCGACCAGGGGTTCTTACTATGGCTACACCTTC
CDR3 protein: CASSATRGSYYGYTF

D gene: TRBD2
V gene: TRBV5-1
J gene: TRBJ2-5
clone size: NA
CDR3 DNA: TGCGCCAGCAGCCACGGGACTAGCGGGACCCAAGAGACCCAGTACTTC
CDR3 protein: CASSHGTSGTQETQYF

D gene: NA
V gene: TRBV5-1
J gene: TRBJ1-1
clone size: NA
CDR3 DNA: TGCGCCAGCAGTACACAGGGTCTGGGGACTGAAGCTTTCTTT
CDR3 protein: CASSTQGLGTEAFF

D gene: NA
V gene: TRBV7-8
J gene: TRBJ2-5
clone size: NA
CDR3 DNA: TGTGCCAGCAGCCTCGGGGGGCGAGGGAGAGGAGAGACCCAGTACTTC
CDR3 protein: CASSLGGRGRGETQYF

D gene: NA
V gene: TRBV4-2
J gene: TRBJ1-6
clone size: many
CDR3 DNA: TGTGCCAGCGGTTCGGTCAGCTCCTATAATTCACCCCTCCACTTT
CDR3 protein: CASGSVSSYNSPLHF

D gene: NA
V gene: TRBV7-7
J gene: TRBJ2-5
clone size: NA
CDR3 DNA: TGTGCTAGCAGCTTAGGGGACACCAAGGCCCAAGAGACCCAGTACTTC
CDR3 protein: CASSLGDTKAQETQYF

D gene: NA
V gene: TRBV4-2
J gene: TRBJ1-2
clone size: few
CDR3 DNA: TGTGCCAGCAGCCCTCTAGACAACCGAGGATCTAACTATGGCTACACCTTC
CDR3 protein: CASSPLDNRGSNYGYTF

D gene: NA
V gene: TRBV29-1
J gene: TRBJ1-1
clone size: many
CDR3 DNA: TGCAGCGTAGCTAAGGGGAACACTGAAGCTTTCTTT
CDR3 protein: CSVAKGNTEAFF

D gene: NA
V gene: TRBV29-1
J gene: TRBJ2-7
clone size: once
CDR3 DNA: TGCAGCCCTGGACCTGAAGATAAGACAGGACGGTACTTC
CDR3 protein: CSPGPEDKTGRYF

D gene: TRBD2
V gene: TRBV29-1
J gene: TRBJ2-2
clone size: many
CDR3 DNA: TGCAGCGTTGCAGTCGAAGGGACTAGCTATCCGAACACCGGGGAGCTGTTTTTT
CDR3 protein: CSVAVEGTSYPNTGELFF

D gene: NA
V gene: TRBV7-2
J gene: TRBJ1-1
clone size: many
CDR3 DNA: TGTGCCAGCAGCTTAGAGCGGGCCAACACTGAAGCTTTCTTT
CDR3 protein: CASSLERANTEAFF

D gene: NA
V gene: TRBV7-3
J gene: TRBJ1-1
clone size: NA
CDR3 DNA: TGTGCCAGCAGCCCGACCCGGGGAAGCACTGAAGCTTTCTTT
CDR3 protein: CASSPTRGSTEAFF

D gene: NA
V gene: TRBV6-1
J gene: TRBJ2-5
clone size: NA
CDR3 DNA: TGTGCCAGCAGGGTGGGGCCTAGCTTGGAGACCCAGTACTTC
CDR3 protein: CASRVGPSLETQYF

D gene: NA
V gene: TRBV20-1
J gene: TRBJ2-7
clone size: many
CDR3 DNA: TGCAGTGCTAGTTATCCGGGCCCGATTACCTACGAGCAGTACTTC
CDR3 protein: CSASYPGPITYEQYF

D gene: TRBD1
V gene: TRBV7-9
J gene: TRBJ1-1
clone size: NA
CDR3 DNA: TGTGCCAGCAGCTTCCCGGGACAGGGGGCTGAAGCTTTCTTT
CDR3 protein: CASSFPGQGAEAFF

D gene: NA
V gene: TRBV29-1
J gene: TRBJ2-5
clone size: NA
CDR3 DNA: TGCAGCGTCCTTGGGCGAGGGGAGACCCAGTACTTC
CDR3 protein: CSVLGRGETQYF

D gene: TRBD1
V gene: TRBV28
J gene: TRBJ1-5
clone size: NA
CDR3 DNA: TGTGCCAGCAGTTATAGGGTGGAGGGGGCGCGGCAGCCCCAGCATTTT
CDR3 protein: CASSYRVEGARQPQHF

D gene: NA
V gene: TRBV3-1
J gene: TRBJ2-7
clone size: NA
CDR3 DNA: TGTGCCAGCAGCCAACTGGGCAAGACCTACGAGCAGTACTTC
CDR3 protein: CASSQLGKTYEQYF

D gene: NA
V gene: TRBV29-1
J gene: TRBJ2-6
clone size: many
CDR3 DNA: TGCAGCGTTGAAGAAGGGGGGGCCAACGTCCTGACTTTC
CDR3 protein: CSVEEGGANVLTF

D gene: TRBD1
V gene: TRBV20-1
J gene: TRBJ1-3
clone size: NA
CDR3 DNA: TGCAGTGCTAGAGATATGGACAGGGGATCCTCTGGAAACACCATATATTTT
CDR3 protein: CSARDMDRGSSGNTIYF

D gene: NA
V gene: TRBV2
J gene: TRBJ1-5
clone size: many
CDR3 DNA: TGTGCCAGCAGTGAACTTCGGGGGGTGGGCAATCAGCCCCAGCATTTT
CDR3 protein: CASSELRGVGNQPQHF

D gene: NA
V gene: TRBV18
J gene: TRBJ2-5
clone size: NA
CDR3 DNA: TGTGCCAGCTCACCGCGGGCGCAAGAGACCCAGTACTTC
CDR3 protein: CASSPRAQETQYF

D gene: NA
V gene: TRBV7-9
J gene: TRBJ1-1
clone size: many
CDR3 DNA: TGTGCCAGCAGGTCTCTCCCGGGCCCCTATTGGTACACTGAAGCTTTCTTT
CDR3 protein: CASRSLPGPYWYTEAFF

D gene: TRBD1
V gene: TRBV2
J gene: TRBJ2-1
clone size: few
CDR3 DNA: TGTGCCAGCAGTGAGTGGGACAGGGGGGGAGAGCAGTTCTTC
CDR3 protein: CASSEWDRGGEQFF

D gene: NA
V gene: TRBV3-1
J gene: TRBJ1-5
clone size: NA
CDR3 DNA: TGTGCCAGCAGCCAAGATGCCGGGAGTAGCAATCAGCCCCAGCATTTT
CDR3 protein: CASSQDAGSSNQPQHF

D gene: TRBD1
V gene: TRBV29-1
J gene: TRBJ1-2
clone size: NA
CDR3 DNA: TGCAGCCTGGAGACAGGGAGGGTATTCCTCTATGGCTACACCTTC
CDR3 protein: CSLETGRVFLYGYTF

D gene: NA
V gene: TRBV12-3/TRBV12-4
J gene: TRBJ2-7
clone size: NA
CDR3 DNA: TGTGCCAGCAGTTTAAGGCAGGGAAAAAACTACGAGCAGTACTTC
CDR3 protein: CASSLRQGKNYEQYF

D gene: TRBD1
V gene: TRBV5-1
J gene: TRBJ2-7
clone size: many
CDR3 DNA: TGCGCCAGCAGCCCCGGGACAGCCCTCTCCTACGAGCAGTACTTC
CDR3 protein: CASSPGTALSYEQYF

D gene: TRBD1
V gene: TRBV7-2
J gene: TRBJ2-7
clone size: many
CDR3 DNA: TGTGCCAGCAGTCCCGAGACAGGGTATCTCCACGAGCAGTACTTC
CDR3 protein: CASSPETGYLHEQYF